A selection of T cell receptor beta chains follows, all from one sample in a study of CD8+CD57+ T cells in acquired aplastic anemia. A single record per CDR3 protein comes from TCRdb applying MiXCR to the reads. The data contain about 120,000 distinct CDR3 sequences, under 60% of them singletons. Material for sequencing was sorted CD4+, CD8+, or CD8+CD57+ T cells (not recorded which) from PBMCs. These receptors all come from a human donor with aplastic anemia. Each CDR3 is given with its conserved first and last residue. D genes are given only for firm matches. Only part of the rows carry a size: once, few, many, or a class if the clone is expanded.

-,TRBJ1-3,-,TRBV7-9,CASSPSTGTIYF,TGTGCCAGCAGCCCCTCTACCGGCACCATATATTTT
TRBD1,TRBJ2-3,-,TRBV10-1,CASSERQGSDTQYF,TGCGCCAGCAGTGAGAGACAGGGCTCAGATACGCAGTATTTT
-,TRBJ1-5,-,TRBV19,CASSVGGYSNQPQHF,TGTGCCAGTAGCGTCGGTGGATATAGCAATCAGCCCCAGCATTTT
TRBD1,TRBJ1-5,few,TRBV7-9,CASSSTTGDGNQPQHF,TGTGCCAGCAGCTCGACGACAGGGGACGGCAATCAGCCCCAGCATTTT
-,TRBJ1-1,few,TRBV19,CASSIQGNTEAFF,TGTGCCAGTAGTATCCAAGGGAACACTGAAGCTTTCTTT
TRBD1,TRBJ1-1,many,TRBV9,CASSAQGTGGTEAFF,TGTGCCAGCAGCGCCCAGGGGACAGGGGGCACTGAAGCTTTCTTT
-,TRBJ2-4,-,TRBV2,CASSDLWSIQYF,TGTGCCAGCAGTGATCTGTGGAGCATTCAGTACTTC
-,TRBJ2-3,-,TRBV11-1,CASSLDGQPTDTQYF,TGTGCCAGCAGCTTAGACGGACAGCCCACAGATACGCAGTATTTT
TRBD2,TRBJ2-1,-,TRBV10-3,CAIRTSGTNEQFF,TGTGCCATAAGGACTAGCGGGACCAATGAGCAGTTCTTC
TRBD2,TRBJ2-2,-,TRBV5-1,CASSRTSLETGELFF,TGCGCCAGCAGCAGGACTAGCTTGGAGACCGGGGAGCTGTTTTTT
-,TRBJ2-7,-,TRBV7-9,CASSRPSAGSNEQYF,TGTGCCAGCAGCCGCCCGTCAGCGGGTTCCAACGAGCAGTACTTC
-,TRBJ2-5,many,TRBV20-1,CSAKRLGGETQYF,TGCAGTGCTAAAAGACTAGGGGGCGAGACCCAGTACTTC
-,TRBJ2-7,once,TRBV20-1,CSADGTYEQYF,TGCAGTGCCGACGGGACCTACGAGCAGTACTTC
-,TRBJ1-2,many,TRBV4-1,CASSQDHGYTF,TGCGCCAGCAGCCAAGACCATGGCTACACCTTC
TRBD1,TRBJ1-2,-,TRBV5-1,CASSPSRQGQNGYTF,TGCGCCAGCAGCCCCAGCAGACAGGGACAAAATGGCTACACCTTC
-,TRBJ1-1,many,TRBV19,CASRTGNTEAFF,TGTGCCAGTAGGACAGGGAACACTGAAGCTTTCTTT
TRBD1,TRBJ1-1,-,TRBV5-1,CASSRVGQGDEAFF,TGCGCCAGCAGCCGGGTAGGACAGGGTGACGAAGCTTTCTTT
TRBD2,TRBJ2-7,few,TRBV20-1,CSARDGGREDEQYF,TGCAGTGCTAGAGATGGGGGGCGGGAGGACGAGCAGTACTTC
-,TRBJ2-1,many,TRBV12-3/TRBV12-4,CASSPRAPFYNEQFF,TGTGCCAGCAGCCCCCGGGCCCCTTTCTACAATGAGCAGTTCTTC
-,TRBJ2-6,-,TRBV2,CASSDDGGANVLTF,TGTGCCAGCAGTGATGACGGTGGGGCCAACGTCCTGACTTTC
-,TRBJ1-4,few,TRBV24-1,CATSDGQEYATNEKLFF,TGTGCCACCAGTGATGGGCAGGAATACGCAACTAATGAAAAACTGTTTTTT
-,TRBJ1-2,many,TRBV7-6,CASSQPLRNGYTF,TGTGCCAGCAGCCAACCCCTACGGAATGGCTACACCTTC
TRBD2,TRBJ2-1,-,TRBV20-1,CSANQGTSGRGYEQFF,TGCAGTGCTAACCAGGGGACTAGCGGGAGGGGATATGAGCAGTTCTTC